The 7 T cell receptor beta chains presented below share a single source sample, sequenced in a study of CD8 T cells in ankylosing spondylitis. Findings and limits, study-wide: Blood from ankylosing spondylitis patients appeared to carry a characteristic roughly 8-variant TCR beta motif.

Their recognized antigens are unknown. TCRdb called the 5' RACE reads again in MiXCR, with one record for every CDR3 protein. The sample lists about 500,000 distinct CDR3 sequences; approximately 5.3% were seen once. Sequencing was done on a sample of blood, either unsorted or a sorted T cell fraction (not recorded which). Every receptor here comes from a male donor with ankylosing spondylitis.

This clonotype was recorded at least ten times. The chain couples TRBV7-8 to TRBJ2-3; tentatively, D is TRBD1 or TRBD2 (6 bases each). With 3 bases removed from V and 3 bases from J, the gap between germline ends came to 16 bases. The CDR3 has 16 amino acids. Per germline, CDR1 SGHVS and CDR2 FQNEAQ. CDR3 nucleotide sequence: TGTGCCAGCAGCTTGGCAGGGGAGGATGTAACAGATACGCAGTATTTT. Its protein is CASSLAGEDVTDTQYF. Together with reference TRBV7-8 and TRBJ2-3, the CDR3 gives the full variable domain: GAGVSQSPRYKVAKRGQDVALRCDPISGHVSLFWYQQALGQGPEFLTYFQNEAQLDKSGLPSDRFFAERPEGSVSTLKIQRTQQEDSAVYLCASSLAGEDVTDTQYFGPGTRLTVL.

The table lists this clonotype with many counts. The V gene is TRBV5-1, the J gene TRBJ1-2; D not resolved. V lost 1 base, J lost 7 bases, and 14 bases lay in between. This CDR3 region has 14 residues. Germline CDR1 reads SGHRS; CDR2 reads YFSETQ. In nucleotides, the CDR3 is TGCGCCAGCAGCTTGCCCGGGTCGGGCGGTGGCTACACCTTC. Encoded protein: CASSLPGSGGGYTF.

At least ten counts were recorded for this clonotype. The chain uses TRBV7-8 and TRBJ2-1; 12 nucleotides match TRBD2. The CDR3 is 20 residues long. Per germline, CDR1 SGHVS and CDR2 FQNEAQ. The V gene end was trimmed by 2 bases and the J gene end by 0 bases; junction bases not matched to a gene: 11. CDR3 in amino acids: CASSLLRLAGDTSSYNEQFF. CDR3 sequence (DNA): TGTGCCAGCAGCTTACTCCGACTAGCGGGGGACACTAGCTCCTACAATGAGCAGTTCTTC.

This clonotype was counted only a few times. J is TRBJ2-1 and V is TRBV28, with 7 nucleotides matching TRBD2. V lost 5 bases to trimming and J lost 12 bases; unmatched junction nucleotides: 7. The CDR3 is made up of 12 amino acids. Germline CDR1 reads MDHEN; CDR2 reads SYDVKM. CDR3 sequence: CASSPRGLGQFF. CDR3 nucleotide sequence: TGTGCCAGCAGTCCGCGTGGACTAGGGCAGTTCTTC.

The table lists this clonotype with many counts. This sequence joins TRBV7-2 and TRBJ1-1, with unresolved D. The CDR3 contains 11 residues. The V gene lost 2 bases and the J gene lost 8 bases, with 6 bases spanning the gap. Germline-derived CDR1 and CDR2 are SGHTA and FQGNSA. The CDR3 DNA sequence: TGTGCCAGCAGCTTATTCATAGAAGCTTTCTTT. Residues: CASSLFIEAFF.

This clonotype was observed at least ten times. The chain joins TRBV7-3 to TRBJ2-2; 8 bases match TRBD1. Germline V CDR1 and CDR2: SGHTA, FQGTGA. Unmatched junction bases numbered 4, after V lost 5 bases and J lost 8 bases. This CDR3 contains 13 residues. The CDR3 here is CASSTTGGGELFF. CDR3 coding DNA: TGTGCCAGCAGCACCACAGGGGGTGGGGAGCTGTTTTTT.

The chain joins TRBV4-3 to TRBJ1-4; 11 nucleotides match TRBD1. V gave up 3 bases and J gave up 6 bases; unmatched junction bases: 3. The germline V gene encodes CDR1 LGHNA and CDR2 YSLEER. The length of the CDR3 is 15 residues. CDR3 coding DNA: TGCGCCAGCAGCCAGAGGACAGGGGGCTATGAAAAACTGTTTTTT. This codes for CASSQRTGGYEKLFF.